A selection of T cell receptor beta chains follows, all from one sample in a study of CXCR3-negative and CXCR3-positive naive CD8 T cells. TCRdb re-called the 5' RACE reads; every CDR3 protein appears as one record, without DNA. This table holds about 41,000 distinct CDR3 sequences. Sequenced material: naive CXCR3- CD8+ T cells from blood. The receptors shown here come from a human donor in good health. Some clones in this sample may be carry-over from other donors' samples. CDR3s include the opening cysteine and the closing phenylalanine or tryptophan. Clone size is given for some rows only: seen once, a few or many times, or a class if the clone is expanded.

J gene	clone size	V gene	CDR3 length	CDR3 protein
TRBJ2-1	NA	TRBV29-1	11	CSAAMGNEQFF
TRBJ1-1	NA	TRBV4-2	14	CASSRGQDNTEAFF
TRBJ2-1	NA	TRBV7-2	16	CASSSFRDRGYNEQFF
TRBJ2-3	NA	TRBV5-5	14	CASSLPSGVDTQYF
TRBJ1-1	NA	TRBV20-1	17	CSARDLEDRLGGTEAFF
TRBJ2-7	medium-sized	TRBV20-1	13	CSGTSGGGYEQYF
TRBJ2-5	NA	TRBV6-1	13	CASTSGGRKTQYF
TRBJ1-6	NA	TRBV20-1	15	CSAPTTGMDNSPLHF
TRBJ1-2	NA	TRBV4-2	14	CASMPVGGDYGYTF
TRBJ1-2	NA	TRBV29-1	11	CSVDFDVGYTF
TRBJ2-3	NA	TRBV3-1	16	CASSQDRGGSVDTQYF
TRBJ1-1	NA	TRBV5-6	13	CASSLEVDTEAFF
TRBJ1-6	NA	TRBV18	16	CASSPTGARYNSPLHF
TRBJ2-5	NA	TRBV7-9	13	CASSIRVMETQYF
TRBJ1-2	NA	TRBV6-6	16	CASSYGSDRRLYGYTF
TRBJ2-7	NA	TRBV12-3/TRBV12-4	15	CASSLAGTDTYEQYF
TRBJ2-1	NA	TRBV4-3	14	CASSQEGGLGEQFF
TRBJ2-1	NA	TRBV29-1	12	CSVEDTMDEQFF
TRBJ2-1	NA	TRBV7-9	16	CASSFGTSGEYNEQFF
TRBJ1-1	NA	TRBV7-2	18	CASSLEGGQGALRTEAFF
TRBJ2-1	NA	TRBV7-3	14	CASSHGGAYNEQFF
TRBJ2-1	NA	TRBV29-1	11	CSGRGLGEQFF
TRBJ2-7	NA	TRBV20-1	15	CSARAYRNSSYEQYF
TRBJ2-4	NA	TRBV29-1	13	CNVERGAKNIQYF
TRBJ2-5	NA	TRBV6-2/TRBV6-3	15	CASSYRQGAWETQYF
TRBJ2-1	NA	TRBV6-5	18	CASSYSRDDRSLIYEQFF
TRBJ2-1	NA	TRBV29-1	12	CSVEERPQGKFF
TRBJ1-2	NA	TRBV28	16	CASSFRGQGARYGYTF
TRBJ2-7	NA	TRBV7-6	14	CASSTSSKNYEQYF
TRBJ2-7	NA	TRBV27	12	CASSLTGYEQYF
TRBJ2-1	NA	TRBV20-1	13	CSARALTYNEQFF
TRBJ2-1	NA	TRBV7-9	15	CASSPPGSAYNEQFF
TRBJ2-3	NA	TRBV13	13	CASSLASADTQYF
TRBJ2-1	NA	TRBV29-1	11	CSAGQGNEQFF
TRBJ2-1	NA	TRBV20-1	16	CSARVVGDYSYSEQFF
TRBJ2-7	NA	TRBV29-1	15	CSVLKIVREGYEQYF
TRBJ2-7	NA	TRBV19	16	CASSTRAGPRGLGQYF
TRBJ1-3	NA	TRBV7-9	17	CASSPTIRGPSGNTIYF
TRBJ2-7	NA	TRBV7-6	16	CASSSPTESLSYEQYF
TRBJ2-7	NA	TRBV6-2/TRBV6-3	12	CASSNPVRAPYF
TRBJ2-1	NA	TRBV29-1	14	CSGQGPSSYNEQFF
TRBJ1-2	NA	TRBV20-1	14	CSARISGANYGYTF
TRBJ2-2	NA	TRBV29-1	14	CSVPGTGSTGELFF
TRBJ2-1	NA	TRBV6-2/TRBV6-3	13	CASSADRDNEQFF
TRBJ2-3	NA	TRBV14	16	CASSQEGEGWTDTRYF
TRBJ2-7	NA	TRBV27	16	CASSLTSGTRNYEQYF
TRBJ1-2	NA	TRBV13	13	CASSSPTGNGYTF
TRBJ2-5	NA	TRBV15	16	CATSRYSSDPYETQYF
TRBJ1-1	NA	TRBV6-2/TRBV6-3	14	CASSYGYGDTEAFF
TRBJ2-7	NA	TRBV5-1	15	CASSPTPMTGYEQYF
TRBJ2-6	NA	TRBV5-1	15	CASSSRGGEANVLTF
TRBJ2-7	NA	TRBV6-5	14	CASSYQDRPYEQYF
TRBJ1-1	NA	TRBV20-1	16	CSARPRVLDRNTEAFF
TRBJ2-4	NA	TRBV12-3/TRBV12-4	14	CASRRDVSGNIQYF
TRBJ1-3	NA	TRBV6-5	13	CASSYSDSNTIYF
TRBJ2-7	NA	TRBV7-9	13	CASSSPGSYEQYF
TRBJ2-3	NA	TRBV12-3/TRBV12-4	15	CASSSMDRATDTQYF
TRBJ2-5	NA	TRBV18	17	CASSPVHGREFAETQYF